This T cell receptor (beta chain) emerged from a study of identifying expanded T cells in peripheral blood. Collection occurred without any documented infections or immune events in donors. In regard to this clone: Its antigen is currently unknown.

The V gene's germline CDR1 is KGHSH and CDR2 LQKENI. Germline trimming cut 4 bases from V and 6 bases from J; bases unmatched to any gene: 11. The CDR3 runs 16 residues. Findings and limits, study-wide: Roughly 2-week clone count variance significantly increased as total template count grew.

Only in-frame clones appear in the TCRdb table, and some are missing; sequencing was by immunoSEQ multiplex PCR. The table records 100,000 or so clones, roughly 89% of them present only once. The specimen sequenced was blood. V and J are TRBV18 and TRBJ2-7, with 11 positions matching TRBD1. The receptor comes from a person between 18 and 75 years old in good health. The CDR3 sequence: CASSLRGTGGAGEQYF. The CDR3 DNA is TGTGCCAGCTCACTGCGAGGGACAGGGGGTGCAGGCGAGCAGTACTTC.